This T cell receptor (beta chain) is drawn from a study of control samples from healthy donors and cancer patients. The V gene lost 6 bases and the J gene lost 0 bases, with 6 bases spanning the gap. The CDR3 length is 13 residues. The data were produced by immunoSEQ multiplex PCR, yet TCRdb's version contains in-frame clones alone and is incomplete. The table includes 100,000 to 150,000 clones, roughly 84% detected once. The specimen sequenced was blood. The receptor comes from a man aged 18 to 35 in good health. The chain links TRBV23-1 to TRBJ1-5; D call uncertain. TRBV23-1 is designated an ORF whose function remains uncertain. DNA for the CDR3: TGCGCCAGCAGCACCCTTAGCAATCAGCCCCAGCATTTT. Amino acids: CASSTLSNQPQHF.